The entry that follows covers one T cell receptor beta chain sequence. Here immunoSEQ multiplex PCR was the method, and the copy in TCRdb shows in-frame clones only, minus some. The table includes some 120,000 clones, around three quarters detected once. This entry belongs to a study of blood T cell repertoires in COVID-19. The CDR3 is 15 residues long. V shed 4 bases, J shed 1 base, and the junction held 4 bases outside the gene matches. Germline CDR1 reads ENHRY; CDR2 reads SYGVKD. The sample consisted of peripheral blood. This chain connects TRBV10-3 to TRBJ2-5, with 9 bases identical to TRBD2. The clonotype originates from a woman between 65 and 79 years old with acute or convalescent COVID-19. CDR3 region: CAISAAGGGQETQYF. The CDR3 DNA is TGTGCCATCAGTGCGGCGGGAGGGGGCCAAGAGACCCAGTACTTC.